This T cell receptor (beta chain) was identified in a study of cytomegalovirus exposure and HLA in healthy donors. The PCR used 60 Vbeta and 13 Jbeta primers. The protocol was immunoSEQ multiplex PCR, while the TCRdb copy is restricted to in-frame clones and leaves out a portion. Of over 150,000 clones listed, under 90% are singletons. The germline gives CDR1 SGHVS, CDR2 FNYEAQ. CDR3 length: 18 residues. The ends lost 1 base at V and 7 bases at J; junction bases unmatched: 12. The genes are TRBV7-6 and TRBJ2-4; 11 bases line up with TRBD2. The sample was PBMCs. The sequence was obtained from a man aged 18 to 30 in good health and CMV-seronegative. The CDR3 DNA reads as TGTGCCAGCAGCTTAGGGGGACTAGCGGTTCTCGGAGGGAACATTCAGTACTTC. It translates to CASSLGGLAVLGGNIQYF.